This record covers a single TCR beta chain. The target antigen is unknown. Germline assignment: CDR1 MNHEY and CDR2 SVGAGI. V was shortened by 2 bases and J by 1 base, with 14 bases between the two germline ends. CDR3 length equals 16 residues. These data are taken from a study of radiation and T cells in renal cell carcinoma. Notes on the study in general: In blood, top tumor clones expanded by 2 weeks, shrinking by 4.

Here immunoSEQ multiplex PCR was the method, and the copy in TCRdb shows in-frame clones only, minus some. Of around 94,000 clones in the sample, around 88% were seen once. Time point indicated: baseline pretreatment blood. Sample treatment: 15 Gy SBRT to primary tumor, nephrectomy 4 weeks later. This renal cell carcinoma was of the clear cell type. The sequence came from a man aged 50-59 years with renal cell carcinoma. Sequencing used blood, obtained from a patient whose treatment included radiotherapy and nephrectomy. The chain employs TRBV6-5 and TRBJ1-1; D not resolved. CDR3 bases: TGTGCCAGCAGTTACGACGGTAGCCATGGGAACACTGAAGCTTTCTTT. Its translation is CASSYDGSHGNTEAFF.